The 29 T cell receptor beta chains given below trace back to one sample, sequenced in a study of T cell responses to AZD1222 COVID-19 vaccine. The method was immunoSEQ multiplex PCR; TCRdb's version includes in-frame clones alone and lacks a portion of them. Of about 55,000 clones listed, about 90% are singletons. The starting material was peripheral blood, obtained on day 0 of AZD1222 vaccination. These receptor sequences come from an adult in good health.

The V call is TRBV28, the J call TRBJ2-7; no reliable D call. Germline V gives CDR1 MDHEN, CDR2 SYDVKM. Trimming removed 2 bases at V and 3 bases at J, with 2 bases between. CDR3 length: 11 amino acids. In DNA, the CDR3 is TGTGCCAGCAGTTTAAACTACGAGCAGTACTTC. Its translation: CASSLNYEQYF.

V gene TRBV30 combines with J gene TRBJ1-1; 9 nucleotides agree with TRBD1. The CDR3 is 13 amino acids. With V trimmed by 5 bases and J by 4 bases, 5 bases remained unmatched. The germline V gene encodes CDR1 GTSNPN and CDR2 SVGIG (reference sequence). The CDR3 sequence: CAWRTGVSTEAFF. The CDR3 DNA reads TGTGCCTGGCGGACAGGGGTGAGCACTGAAGCTTTCTTT.

V gene TRBV29-1 combines with J gene TRBJ1-1, with no clear D. The CDR3 contains 13 residues. Germline V gives CDR1 SQVTM, CDR2 ANQGSEA. V lost 1 base to trimming and J lost 8 bases, with 14 bases between them. CDR3 DNA sequence: TGCAGCGTTGAAGGAGAAGGAGTTGCGGAAGCTTTCTTT. It translates to CSVEGEGVAEAFF.

The gene calls are TRBV7-9 and TRBJ2-1; D is uncertain. Trimming removed 8 bases from V and 3 bases from J, with 11 bases in between. Germline-derived CDR1 and CDR2 are SEHNR and FQNEAQ (reference sequence). CDR3 length: 13 residues. The CDR3 DNA follows: TGTGCCAGCGCCAAGGCAAGCTACAATGAGCAGTTCTTC. Translation gives CASAKASYNEQFF. Using reference TRBV7-9 and TRBJ2-1 for the parts outside the CDR3, the full variable domain is DTGVSQNPRHKITKRGQNVTFRCDPISEHNRLYWYRQTLGQGPEFLTYFQNEAQLEKSRLLSDRFSAERPKGSFSTLEIQRTEQGDSAMYLCASAKASYNEQFFGPGTRLTVL.

The V and J genes are TRBV7-9 and TRBJ1-5, with 9 nucleotides matching TRBD1. Losses at the gene ends were 1 base for V and 4 bases for J; bases not matched to a gene: 2. The CDR3 is made up of 15 amino acids. Germline loops: CDR1 SEHNR, CDR2 FQNEAQ (reference sequence). CDR3 in DNA: TGTGCCAGCAGCTTAGGACAGGGGGAAAATCAGCCCCAGCATTTT. Protein sequence: CASSLGQGENQPQHF.

The gene calls are TRBV4-1 and TRBJ2-5, with 13 bases aligning to TRBD2. The CDR3 contains 18 residues. The J segment lost 4 bases and the V segment lost 1 base, leaving 9 bases of the junction unmatched. The germline V gene has CDR1 MGHRA and CDR2 YSYEKL. The CDR3 sequence: CASSQGTSGGAAGETQYF. DNA of the CDR3: TGCGCCAGCAGCCAAGGGACTAGCGGGGGAGCAGCAGGAGAGACCCAGTACTTC.

V and J are TRBV19 and TRBJ1-1, with 7 bases aligning to TRBD1. Trimming at V came to 1 base and at J to 0 bases, leaving 5 bases not matched to a gene. The CDR3 runs to 16 residues. CDR1 is LNHDA, CDR2 SQIVND, per germline (reference sequence). The CDR3 region is CASSIVVGTVNTEAFF. DNA of the CDR3: TGTGCCAGTAGTATAGTCGTGGGGACAGTGAACACTGAAGCTTTCTTT.

This clone has only one observation. The chain is built from TRBV27 and TRBJ2-3; a weak D match, TRBD2 (6 bases). V dropped 0 bases and J dropped 6 bases, with 16 bases sitting between them. CDR3 length: 16 residues. Germline V gives CDR1 MNHEY, CDR2 SMNVEV (reference sequence). The CDR3 spells CASSLSGRPDGDTQYF. The CDR3 DNA is TGTGCCAGCAGTTTATCGGGGAGGCCTGATGGGGATACGCAGTATTTT.

The gene calls are TRBV4-3 and TRBJ1-1; D unresolved. V was clipped by 0 bases and J by 5 bases, with 13 bases between them. Germline lookup yields CDR1 LGHNA and CDR2 YSLEER. This CDR3 spans 15 amino acids. CDR3 amino acids: CASSQDSGRLTEAFF. The CDR3 DNA reads TGCGCCAGCAGCCAAGATTCGGGGAGGTTAACTGAAGCTTTCTTT.

The chain recombines TRBV18 with TRBJ2-7; TRBD1 is a possible D gene (6 bases). Trimming removed 6 bases from V and 5 bases from J, with 11 bases in between. This CDR3 has 12 residues. The germline V gene has CDR1 KGHSH and CDR2 LQKENI. The CDR3 here is CASSATGNEQYF. In nucleotides, the CDR3 is TGTGCCAGCTCCGCTACAGGGAACGAGCAGTACTTC.

The chain carries TRBV6-2 or TRBV6-3 and TRBJ2-2, with 7 nucleotides matching TRBD1. Looked up from germline, CDR1 is MNHEY and CDR2 is SVGEGT. Trimming took 4 bases from V and 1 from J; bases not matched to a gene: 3. The CDR3 is 15 residues long. The CDR3 DNA reads as TGTGCCAGCAGTTTTAGGACAGGGAACACCGGGGAGCTGTTTTTT. Its protein is CASSFRTGNTGELFF.

V usage is TRBV9 and J usage is TRBJ2-1; D is uncertain. The CDR3 covers 12 residues. Trimming took 4 bases from V and 9 from J, leaving 11 bases between them. In germline, CDR1 is SGDLS, CDR2 YYNGEE. The CDR3 reads CASSPLKGEQFF. The CDR3 bases are TGTGCCAGCAGCCCCCTGAAGGGTGAGCAGTTCTTC.

This clone occurred a few times. The genes are TRBV27 and TRBJ1-2; D possibly corresponds to TRBD1 (5 bases). V dropped 3 bases and J dropped 8 bases, with 10 bases sitting between them. The CDR3 runs to 12 residues. Germline-derived CDR1 and CDR2 are MNHEY and SMNVEV (reference sequence). CDR3 loop: CASSFAGGGYTF. CDR3 DNA sequence: TGTGCCAGCAGTTTTGCCGGGGGGGGCTACACCTTC.

This clone was picked up a small number of times. The chain recombines TRBV27 with TRBJ2-1, with D uncertain. This CDR3 is built from 15 residues. CDR1 MNHEY and CDR2 SMNVEV come from the germline V gene (reference sequence). The V end lost 2 bases, the J end lost 2 bases, and 10 bases lay between the germline ends. The CDR3 bases are TGTGCCAGCAGTTTAGGGCTGAGCCCCTACAATGAGCAGTTCTTC. This gives the protein CASSLGLSPYNEQFF.

The chain links TRBV6-1 to TRBJ1-1; D is ambiguous. Trimming left V 10 bases short and J 1 base short, with 10 bases between. Germline V gives CDR1 MNHNS, CDR2 SASEGT. The CDR3 sequence is 12 residues long. In nucleotides, the CDR3 is TGTGCCACCAGGAAGGGGAACACTGAAGCTTTCTTT. Translation: CATRKGNTEAFF.

The gene calls are TRBV19 and TRBJ2-1, with D unclear. Germline CDR1 is LNHDA and CDR2 is SQIVND (reference sequence). V was pared by 2 bases and J by 1 base, with 12 bases between. There are 16 residues in the CDR3. In nucleotides, the CDR3 is TGTGCCAGTAGTATATTTTCAGGCACTTCCTACAATGAGCAGTTCTTC. Its protein product is CASSIFSGTSYNEQFF.

The chain uses TRBV9 and TRBJ2-5; D possibly corresponds to TRBD1 (5 bases). Trimming took 0 bases from V and 1 from J, leaving 10 bases between them. Germline CDR1 and CDR2: SGDLS and YYNGEE. CDR3 size: 15 residues. The CDR3 DNA follows: TGTGCCAGCAGCGTAGAACCAGGGTTCCAAGAGACCCAGTACTTC. Translation: CASSVEPGFQETQYF.

The chain links TRBV7-8 to TRBJ1-1, with no clear D. Per the germline V gene, CDR1 is SGHVS and CDR2 is FQNEAQ. V was pared by 3 bases and J by 7 bases, with 9 bases between. This CDR3 comprises 12 residues. CDR3 in DNA: TGTGCCAGCAGCTTTTCCGGGAATGAAGCTTTCTTT. Translating it yields CASSFSGNEAFF. The complete variable domain, with remaining parts taken from reference TRBV7-8 and TRBJ1-1, reads GAGVSQSPRYKVAKRGQDVALRCDPISGHVSLFWYQQALGQGPEFLTYFQNEAQLDKSGLPSDRFFAERPEGSVSTLKIQRTQQEDSAVYLCASSFSGNEAFFGQGTRLTVV.

Remarks on this clone: The junction does not match germline at one end; this may be a read error. V is TRBV19 and J is TRBJ1-5, with 9 bases matching TRBD1. The CDR3 has 16 amino acids. Per germline, CDR1 LNHDA and CDR2 SQIVND (reference sequence). CDR3 sequence reads: CVSSLGGQGSYQPQHF. CDR3 in DNA: TGTGTCAGTAGTCTTGGGGGACAGGGCAGTTATCAGCCCCAGCATTTT.

CDR3 bases: TGTGCCAGCAGCTTATGGGGGACTAACACCGGGGAGCTGTTTTTT. Its protein product is CASSLWGTNTGELFF. V usage is TRBV7-3 and J usage is TRBJ2-2; D perhaps matches TRBD2 (6 bases). This CDR3 is 15 amino acids long. The V gene's germline CDR1 is SGHTA and CDR2 FQGTGA. Trimming took 2 bases from V and 2 from J, leaving 9 bases between them.

The V call is TRBV19, the J call TRBJ2-1; either TRBD1 or TRBD2 may fit D (5 bases each). CDR1 LNHDA and CDR2 SQIVND come from the germline V gene (reference sequence). The CDR3 runs 16 residues. Trimming pared 5 bases from V and 0 bases from J, leaving 14 bases between. In nucleotides, the CDR3 is TGTGCCAGTAGTCGGATGTCAGGGAGCTCCTACAATGAGCAGTTCTTC. Residues: CASSRMSGSSYNEQFF.

J is TRBJ2-3 and V is TRBV5-4; D ambiguous. Germline V CDR1 and CDR2: SGHNT, YYREEE (reference sequence). Trimming removed 7 bases from V and 5 bases from J, with 14 bases in between. The length of the CDR3 is 13 residues. CDR3 region: CASSGWTQDTQYF. The CDR3 DNA reads TGTGCCAGCTCCGGATGGACCCAAGATACGCAGTATTTT.

This chain links TRBV7-9 with TRBJ2-2; 9 bases are a match to TRBD2. CDR3 length equals 16 residues. Unmatched junction bases numbered 6, after V lost 4 bases and J lost 3 bases. CDR1 SEHNR and CDR2 FQNEAQ come from the germline V gene (reference sequence). Here the CDR3 DNA reads TGTGCCAGCAGCTCCGAGCGGGGGGATTACACCGGGGAGCTGTTTTTT. This gives the protein CASSSERGDYTGELFF.

The chain combines TRBV19 with TRBJ1-5; 10 bases agree with TRBD1. After removal of 5 bases from V and 8 bases from J, the junction contained 12 bases not matched to a gene. The length of the CDR3 is 16 residues. The V gene's germline CDR1 is LNHDA and CDR2 SQIVND (reference sequence). The CDR3: CASSPWTGGNLEPQHF. DNA for the CDR3: TGTGCCAGTAGTCCTTGGACAGGGGGAAATCTGGAGCCCCAGCATTTT.

The rearrangement uses TRBV7-2 and TRBJ1-1; 8 positions match TRBD1. Germline V gene lookup returns CDR1 SGHTA and CDR2 FQGNSA. Trimming at V came to 2 bases and at J to 5 bases, leaving 4 bases not matched to a gene. The CDR3 has 14 residues. For the CDR3, the DNA is TGTGCCAGCAGCTTACAGGGGGCGGTGACTGAAGCTTTCTTT. This translates into CASSLQGAVTEAFF.

The chain recombines TRBV6-5 with TRBJ1-2; D gene ambiguous. Germline CDR1 is MNHEY and CDR2 is SVGAGI. Trimming pared 2 bases from V and 2 bases from J, leaving 15 bases between. This CDR3 is built from 16 residues. CDR3 nucleotides: TGTGCCAGCAGTTACGAATTTCAGCAGAACAACTATGGCTACACCTTC. Protein sequence: CASSYEFQQNNYGYTF.

This sequence joins TRBV12-3 or TRBV12-4 and TRBJ1-2; tentatively, D is TRBD1 (6 bases). The CDR3 totals 12 residues. The germline V and J ends were trimmed by 6 bases and 1 base, with 6 bases remaining between them. The CDR3 nucleotides read TGTGCCAGCAGGGACAGTAACTATGGCTACACCTTC. Translating it yields CASRDSNYGYTF.

The chain is built from TRBV28 and TRBJ2-5, with 8 bases that match TRBD1. V was pared by 5 bases and J by 5 bases, with 7 bases of the junction left unmatched. CDR1 is MDHEN, CDR2 SYDVKM, per germline. CDR3 length: 14 amino acids. The CDR3 spells CASSQQGVWETQYF. The CDR3 region has the DNA TGTGCCAGCAGTCAACAGGGGGTGTGGGAGACCCAGTACTTC.

V and J are TRBV4-1 and TRBJ2-3; possibly TRBD2 for D (6 bases). This CDR3 has 15 residues. The ends were cut back, 3 bases at V and 2 bases at J, with 12 bases in the middle. The germline V gene has CDR1 MGHRA and CDR2 YSYEKL. The CDR3 DNA sequence: TGCGCCAGCAGCCAGGGAGGAAGCATCACAGATACGCAGTATTTT. Its protein is CASSQGGSITDTQYF.